Shown below are 23 T cell receptor beta chains from a single sample sequenced in a study of OX40 agonist ivuxolimab in advanced cancers. Library creation used the immunoSEQ multiplex PCR assay. In its TCRdb copy, this immuneACCESS table keeps in-frame sequences only and misses some clones. Where compared with another copy, unresolved V genes explain less than half of these, and the others have no known cause. The sample table contains fewer than 35,000 clones; only one count was recorded for around 90% of them. The ten largest clones add up to 45% to 65% of the sample. This specimen was CD4+ or CD8+ T cells sorted from blood, taken in a trial of the OX40 agonist ivuxolimab. Source of these receptors: an adult with an advanced solid tumor such as melanoma, head and neck, liver or kidney cancer.

This rearrangement joins TRBV7-9 to TRBJ1-6; D may be TRBD1 (5 bases). Trimming shortened V by 11 bases and J by 5 bases, and 13 bases separated the two germline ends. The CDR3 length is 13 residues. CDR1 and CDR2 from the germline V gene are SEHNR and FQNEAQ (reference sequence). This chain's CDR3 is CAGMTVDNSPLHF. The DNA for the CDR3 is TGTGCCGGCATGACAGTGGATAATTCACCCCTCCACTTT.

V gene TRBV10-3 combines with J gene TRBJ2-3, with 11 positions matching TRBD2. Germline values: CDR1 ENHRY, CDR2 SYGVKD. The length of the CDR3 is 16 residues. Trimming cost V 4 bases and J 6 bases; bases outside gene matches: 9. In nucleotides, the CDR3 is TGTGCCATCAGTGTTAGTCGGTCTAGCGGGGGGGATACGCAGTATTTT. Residues: CAISVSRSSGGDTQYF.

This chain joins TRBV2 and TRBJ2-1; 7 bases align to TRBD2. Per the germline V gene, CDR1 is SNHLY and CDR2 is FYNNEI. The CDR3 sequence is 13 residues long. Trimming cost V 7 bases and J 6 bases; bases outside gene matches: 6. CDR3 residues: CASISGASNEQFF. DNA for the CDR3: TGTGCCAGCATAAGCGGGGCGTCCAATGAGCAGTTCTTC.

V and J are TRBV27 and TRBJ2-7, with 9 positions matching TRBD1. V shed 8 bases and J 1 base; nucleotides not matched to a gene: 12. Germline V gene sequence: CDR1 MNHEY, CDR2 SMNVEV (reference sequence). This CDR3 has 16 residues. The CDR3 reads CASSGGAGTGSYEQYF. In DNA, the CDR3 is TGTGCCAGCTCCGGGGGAGCCGGGACAGGGTCCTACGAGCAGTACTTC.

The CDR3: CASSAGGPLEQYF. The CDR3, as DNA: TGTGCCAGTAGTGCGGGAGGACCCCTGGAGCAGTACTTC. The chain couples TRBV19 to TRBJ2-7; 8 bases match TRBD2. CDR3 length: 13 residues. With 5 bases clipped from V and 7 bases from J, the junction kept 7 bases outside the gene matches. Germline V gene lookup returns CDR1 LNHDA and CDR2 SQIVND (reference sequence).

The chain joins TRBV28 to TRBJ2-7; 8 bases are shared with TRBD1. CDR3 size: 15 residues. CDR1 is MDHEN and CDR2 is SYDVKM in the germline V gene. V was pared by 4 bases and J by 3 bases, with 8 bases of the junction left unmatched. The CDR3 DNA reads as TGTGCCAGCAGTTCACCTCGGACAGGGTTCTACGAGCAGTACTTC. This gives the protein CASSSPRTGFYEQYF.

The V gene is TRBV19, the J gene TRBJ2-1, with D possibly matching TRBD1 (5 bases). The CDR3 contains 11 residues. Germline lookup yields CDR1 LNHDA and CDR2 SQIVND (reference sequence). Trimming took 5 bases from V and 7 from J, leaving 6 bases between them. The CDR3 DNA reads as TGTGCCAGTAGTTCAGGGAATGAGCAGTTCTTC. Encoded protein: CASSSGNEQFF.

This chain connects TRBV4-1 to TRBJ1-2; 8 bases agree with TRBD1. Germline V lookup: CDR1 MGHRA, CDR2 YSYEKL. CDR3 length equals 19 residues. J gave up 3 bases and V 1 base, and 16 bases lay outside the gene matches. The CDR3 DNA follows: TGCGCCAGCAGCCAAGTTTTGATCGTTCCGGGACAGGCTTACTATGGCTACACCTTC. Protein: CASSQVLIVPGQAYYGYTF.

The rearrangement uses TRBV6-8 and TRBJ2-2, with no clear D. CDR3 length equals 15 residues. V was cut by 5 bases and J by 2 bases, with 12 bases left in between. The germline V gene encodes CDR1 MNHGY and CDR2 SAAAGT. CDR3 sequence reads: CASSAVADNTGELFF. CDR3 in DNA: TGTGCCAGCAGTGCGGTGGCAGACAACACCGGGGAGCTGTTTTTT.

CDR3 in amino acids: CASSEGAGYGNTIYF. DNA for the CDR3: TGTGCCAGCAGTGAAGGGGCTGGGTACGGAAACACCATATATTTT. This chain links TRBV2 with TRBJ1-3, with D uncertain. CDR1 is SNHLY, CDR2 FYNNEI, per germline. V dropped 1 base and J dropped 4 bases, with 11 bases sitting between them. The CDR3 length is 15 residues.

The gene calls are TRBV7-3 and TRBJ2-5, with 10 bases that match TRBD2. CDR3 length: 15 residues. Trimming took 3 bases from V and 4 from J; bases not matched to a gene: 5. Germline values: CDR1 SGHTA, CDR2 FQGTGA. The CDR3 DNA sequence: TGTGCCAGCAGCTTGAGCGGGGGGGCCTCAGAGACCCAGTACTTC. Translation: CASSLSGGASETQYF.

V is TRBV28 and J is TRBJ1-5, with a tentative D call TRBD1 (5 bases). The V gene lost 6 bases and the J gene lost 5 bases, with 17 bases spanning the gap. The CDR3 has 15 amino acids. Germline CDR1 is MDHEN and CDR2 is SYDVKM. The CDR3, as DNA: TGTGCCAGCAGCTCGTCGATAGGACACCATCAGCCCCAGCATTTT. Translating it yields CASSSSIGHHQPQHF.

J is TRBJ2-3 and V is TRBV27; D perhaps matches TRBD1 (5 bases). V lost 6 bases, J lost 4 bases, and 11 bases lay in between. Germline loops: CDR1 MNHEY, CDR2 SMNVEV (reference sequence). The CDR3 extends over 13 amino acids. As DNA, the CDR3 is TGTGCCAGCAGCCCAGGGTCTCCAGATACGCAGTATTTT. Translated: CASSPGSPDTQYF.

The chain combines TRBV6-5 with TRBJ2-7; unclear D gene. The V end lost 2 bases, the J end lost 2 bases, and 4 bases lay between the germline ends. Germline V CDR1 and CDR2: MNHEY, SVGAGI. The CDR3 loop spans 12 amino acids. The CDR3 here is CASSYTPYEQYF. The CDR3 DNA reads as TGTGCCAGCAGTTACACGCCCTACGAGCAGTACTTC.

This clone was seen a single time. The chain links TRBV5-1 to TRBJ2-2; TRBD2 agrees at 8 bases. With 0 bases clipped from V and 5 bases from J, the junction kept 6 bases outside the gene matches. Germline-derived CDR1 and CDR2 are SGHRS and YFSETQ. The CDR3 consists of 16 residues. The CDR3 is CASSLVVAGSTGELFF. The DNA for the CDR3 is TGCGCCAGCAGCTTGGTAGTAGCGGGGAGTACCGGGGAGCTGTTTTTT.

This clone was seen only a few times. This sequence joins TRBV6-6 and TRBJ1-4, with 9 bases matching TRBD1. The length of the CDR3 is 16 residues. V was pared by 5 bases and J by 3 bases, with 7 bases of the junction left unmatched. Germline V gives CDR1 MNHNY, CDR2 SVGAGI (reference sequence). The CDR3 bases are TGTGCCAGCAGTAACCTACAGGGGGCTGCTAATGAAAAACTGTTTTTT. As protein: CASSNLQGAANEKLFF.

This clone showed up just a few times. The chain couples TRBV19 to TRBJ2-7; tentative D call: TRBD1 (6 bases). The CDR3 runs to 15 residues. Trimming removed 5 bases from V and 3 bases from J, with 17 bases in between. Germline V gene data show CDR1 as LNHDA and CDR2 as SQIVND (reference sequence). The CDR3 bases are TGTGCCAGTAGTGCTGCACAGGGTCCAAGCTACGAGCAGTACTTC. The encoded protein is CASSAAQGPSYEQYF.

The chain recombines TRBV6-1 with TRBJ1-5; no clear D. Germline V CDR1 and CDR2: MNHNS, SASEGT. The CDR3 runs to 15 residues. The V and J ends lost 5 bases and 0 bases respectively, with 11 bases between them. The chain's CDR3 is CASSHLKNSNQPQHF. DNA for the CDR3: TGTGCCAGCAGTCACCTAAAGAATAGCAATCAGCCCCAGCATTTT.

This chain links TRBV2 with TRBJ1-2; tentative D call: TRBD1 (6 bases). In germline, CDR1 is SNHLY, CDR2 FYNNEI. Trimming pared 1 base from V and 4 bases from J, leaving 13 bases between. The CDR3 extends over 15 amino acids. This chain's CDR3 is CASSEGTGTSYGYTF. The CDR3, as DNA: TGTGCCAGCAGTGAAGGGACCGGGACATCCTATGGCTACACCTTC. The full variable domain, with the rest looked up from reference TRBV2 and TRBJ1-2, is EPEVTQTPSHQVTQMGQEVILRCVPISNHLYFYWYRQILGQKVEFLVSFYNNEISEKSEIFDDQFSVERPDGSNFTLKIRSTKLEDSAMYFCASSEGTGTSYGYTFGSGTRLTVV.

There are a few counts of this clone. This rearrangement joins TRBV7-9 to TRBJ1-1; the D is unclear. The CDR3 covers 15 residues. Germline V gives CDR1 SEHNR, CDR2 FQNEAQ (reference sequence). V gave up 6 bases and J gave up 1 base, with 15 bases separating them. The CDR3 DNA follows: TGTGCCAGCAGGCCAAGTGGGTTGGAGAACACTGAAGCTTTCTTT. This translates into CASRPSGLENTEAFF.

This chain uses TRBV27 with TRBJ2-7, with 8 bases lining up with TRBD1. V gave up 2 bases and J gave up 3 bases; unmatched junction bases: 12. CDR3 length: 17 residues. Germline assignment: CDR1 MNHEY and CDR2 SMNVEV (reference sequence). CDR3 nucleotides: TGTGCCAGCAGTTTACTTACGCCAGGGGGCGTCGGCTACGAGCAGTACTTC. Encoded protein: CASSLLTPGGVGYEQYF.

This chain links TRBV2 with TRBJ2-7, with D unclear. CDR3 size: 12 residues. Germline V CDR1 and CDR2: SNHLY, FYNNEI. As DNA, the CDR3 is TGTCTCCTCCAGGATGACTCCTACGAGCAGTACTTC. Its translation: CLLQDDSYEQYF. Full variable domain (missing parts from reference TRBV2 and TRBJ2-7): EPEVTQTPSHQVTQMGQEVILRCVPISNHLYFYWYRQILGQKVEFLVSFYNNEISEKSEIFDDQFSVERPDGSNFTLKIRSTKLEDSAMYFCLLQDDSYEQYFGPGTRLTVT.

The rearrangement uses TRBV29-1 and TRBJ1-3; D gene unclear. CDR1 and CDR2 from the germline V gene are SQVTM and ANQGSEA. This CDR3 region has 12 residues. V was shortened by 4 bases and J by 4 bases, with 8 bases between the two germline ends. The CDR3 DNA reads as TGCAGCGTTGCGGAACTGGGAAACACCATATATTTT. It specifies CSVAELGNTIYF.